These 20 T cell receptor beta chains were all obtained from the same sample, sequenced in a study of regulatory T cells in long-lasting Graves disease. Time point of the sample: newly diagnosed GD, antithyroid drugs for less than 3 months. Isolated PBMC RNA provided the starting material for the TCR library. Researchers made TCR beta libraries by using iRepertoire HTBI primers and running Arm-PCR on CDR3 regions. TCRdb re-derived calls from the multiplex PCR reads in MiXCR, one entry per CDR3 protein. The sample has some 350,000 distinct CDR3 sequences, around 16% seen once. The data were also submitted as part of a second study, on T cells in Graves' hyperthyroidism and ophthalmopathy.

The material was peripheral blood mononuclear cells (PBMCs), obtained at new diagnosis, from a patient treated with antithyroid drugs. These receptors originate from a woman between 18 and 29 years old with Graves disease.

This clonotype was found many times. An end of the junction does not agree with germline; a read error may underlie this. This sequence joins TRBV5-1 and TRBJ1-1; TRBD1 might be the D (6 bases). Germline values: CDR1 SGHRS, CDR2 YFSETQ. The CDR3 consists of 14 residues. The DNA for the CDR3 is TGTGCCAGCAGCGAGCAACCACAGGGCAACAAAGCTTTCTTT. Its translation is CASSEQPQGNKAFF.

This clonotype was recorded a few times. The chain is built from TRBV6-1 and TRBJ2-2, with D possibly TRBD2 on 5 matching bases. Trimming removed 6 bases from V and 3 bases from J, with 11 bases in between. Germline loops: CDR1 MNHNS, CDR2 SASEGT. This CDR3 contains 14 residues. The CDR3 loop is CASRITRDTGELFF. CDR3 bases: TGTGCCAGCAGGATAACTAGAGACACCGGGGAGCTGTTTTTT.

This clonotype has at least ten counts. J is TRBJ1-5 and V is TRBV20-1; TRBD1 might be the D (5 bases). This CDR3 has 14 amino acids. CDR1 and CDR2 (germline): DFQATT, SNEGSKA (reference sequence). Trimming took off 3 bases at V and 2 bases at J, with 11 bases between the two ends. CDR3 nucleotides: TGCAGTGCTAGGGCCGGGGCCGGCAATCAGCCCCAGCATTTT. Protein: CSARAGAGNQPQHF.

The chain recombines TRBV28 with TRBJ1-2, with a possible D match to TRBD1 (5 bases). The CDR3 contains 14 residues. CDR1 is MDHEN, CDR2 SYDVKM, per germline. Trimming took 4 bases from V and 4 from J, leaving 13 bases between them. CDR3 protein: CASSSTDSFYGYTF. CDR3 sequence (DNA): TGTGCCAGCAGTTCGACAGACTCATTCTATGGCTACACCTTC.

The chain combines TRBV19 with TRBJ2-5, with a tentative D call TRBD2 (6 bases). Trimming left V 1 base short and J 5 bases short, with 14 bases between. The germline CDR1 and CDR2 sequences are LNHDA and SQIVND (reference sequence). This CDR3 has 15 residues. In nucleotides, the CDR3 is TGTGCCAGTAGTATAGCCACTGGAGGGCAGGAGACCCAGTACTTC. Protein sequence: CASSIATGGQETQYF. The full variable domain, completed using reference TRBV19 and TRBJ2-5, is DGGITQSPKYLFRKEGQNVTLSCEQNLNHDAMYWYRQDPGQGLRLIYYSQIVNDFQKGDIAEGYSVSREKKESFPLTVTSAQKNPTAFYLCASSIATGGQETQYFGPGTRLLVL.

This clonotype turned up a few times. The CDR3 spells CASSSQRGGSGELFF. In DNA, the CDR3 is TGTGCCAGCAGTTCTCAGCGGGGGGGCAGCGGGGAGCTGTTTTTT. V gene TRBV28 combines with J gene TRBJ2-2, with 10 bases matching TRBD2. CDR1 is MDHEN, CDR2 SYDVKM, per germline. Germline trimming cut 4 bases from V and 7 bases from J; bases unmatched to any gene: 6. The CDR3 contains 15 residues.

This clonotype was detected only a few times. One end of the junction fails to match germline, which may point to a read error. The rearrangement uses TRBV4-1 and TRBJ1-1; D is undetermined. This CDR3 spans 15 amino acids. Germline V gives CDR1 MGHRA, CDR2 YSYEKL. Here the CDR3 DNA reads TGTGCCAGCAGCCAAGGTGCCGGGGTGGAGACTGAAGCTTTCTTT. This codes for CASSQGAGVETEAFF.

This clonotype was recorded at least ten times. The rearrangement uses TRBV28 and TRBJ2-7, with D perhaps matching TRBD1 (6 bases). Trimming left V 6 bases short and J 2 bases short, with 14 bases between. From germline, CDR1 is MDHEN and CDR2 SYDVKM. This CDR3 region has 14 residues. CDR3 residues: CASSQRGSPYEQYF. CDR3 nucleotide sequence: TGTGCCAGCAGCCAAAGGGGGTCCCCCTACGAGCAGTACTTC.

This sequence joins TRBV10-3 and TRBJ1-6, with no clear D. The CDR3 is 13 residues long. Trimming stripped 7 bases from V and 7 bases from J, with 11 bases between. In germline, CDR1 is ENHRY, CDR2 SYGVKD. In DNA, the CDR3 is TGTGCCATCAACGCGATTAAGAATTCACCCCTCCACTTT. This translates into CAINAIKNSPLHF.

A few counts support this clonotype. The chain recombines TRBV15 with TRBJ1-5; TRBD1 is a possible D gene (5 bases). Germline V lookup: CDR1 LNHNV, CDR2 YYDKDF (reference sequence). With 0 bases removed from V and 3 bases from J, the gap between germline ends came to 9 bases. This CDR3 spans 15 amino acids. The CDR3 nucleotides read TGTGCCACCAGCAGAGATGGGGCCCACAATCAGCCCCAGCATTTT. It translates to CATSRDGAHNQPQHF.

This CDR3 reads CACFTSGLRDTEAFF. CDR3 nucleotides: TGTGCCTGCTTCACCTCGGGACTTCGGGACACTGAAGCTTTCTTT. The rearrangement joins TRBV30 to TRBJ1-1; tentatively, D is TRBD1 (5 bases). CDR1 and CDR2 (germline): GTSNPN, SVGIG (reference sequence). This CDR3 is built from 15 residues. Trimming cost V 6 bases and J 3 bases, with 20 bases left between them.

The chain carries TRBV12-3 or TRBV12-4 and TRBJ2-2, with 9 nucleotides matching TRBD2. Unmatched junction bases numbered 6, after V lost 4 bases and J lost 6 bases. The CDR3 loop spans 15 amino acids. CDR3 in DNA: TGTGCCAGCAGTTCTAGCGGGGCAGTACCCGGGGAGCTGTTTTTT. Its protein is CASSSSGAVPGELFF.

This clonotype was detected ten times or more. CDR3 DNA sequence: TGTGCCAGCAGTTCGGGACTCTATAACTATGGCTACACCTTC. Protein product: CASSSGLYNYGYTF. V is TRBV27 and J is TRBJ1-2; the D gene is possibly TRBD1 (5 bases). The CDR3 length is 14 residues. Trimming left V 4 bases short and J 1 base short, with 10 bases between. CDR1 and CDR2 (germline): MNHEY, SMNVEV (reference sequence).

About this clonotype: This may stem from a read error, because a much larger clone lies one nucleotide away. V and J are TRBV13 and TRBJ2-1; no reliable D call. Germline V lookup: CDR1 PRHDT, CDR2 FYEKMQ (reference sequence). CDR3 length: 14 residues. CDR3 residues: CASSAPPLGNDQFF. In nucleotides, the CDR3 is TGTGCCAGCAGCGCTCCCCCTTTAGGGAATGATCAGTTCTTC.

This clonotype was seen repeatedly, ten times or more. A read error may produce the germline difference seen at one junction end. The V gene is TRBV3-1, the J gene TRBJ2-7; 10 nucleotides agree with TRBD1. This CDR3 has 13 residues. In germline, CDR1 is LGHDT, CDR2 YNNKEL (reference sequence). CDR3 protein: CASRRPGQGKILF. DNA of the CDR3: TGTGCCAGCAGACGCCCGGGACAGGGGAAAATACTCTTC.

This sequence joins TRBV4-1 and TRBJ2-2; 14 positions agree with TRBD2. Germline V gene lookup returns CDR1 MGHRA and CDR2 YSYEKL. The J segment lost 3 bases and the V segment lost 3 bases, leaving 6 bases of the junction unmatched. This CDR3 region has 18 residues. CDR3 sequence (DNA): TGCGCCAGCAGCCACCGGACTAGCGGGAGGAAGGACACCGGGGAGCTGTTTTTT. This encodes CASSHRTSGRKDTGELFF.

This clonotype was seen many times. J is TRBJ2-5 and V is TRBV3-1, with D tentatively TRBD1 (5 bases). CDR1 and CDR2 from the germline V gene are LGHDT and YNNKEL (reference sequence). The germline V and J ends were trimmed by 4 bases and 5 bases, with 17 bases remaining between them. There are 15 residues in the CDR3. CDR3 sequence: CASSPRQGGFETQYF. In DNA form, the CDR3 reads TGTGCCAGCAGCCCACGCCAGGGTGGGTTTGAGACCCAGTACTTC.

This clonotype occurred a few times. The CDR3 loop reads CASSLLGQGSNEQFF. The DNA of the CDR3 is TGTGCCAGCAGCCTCCTAGGACAGGGCTCCAATGAGCAGTTCTTC. The chain combines TRBV6-1 with TRBJ2-1, with TRBD1 matching over 8 bases. V gave up 6 bases and J gave up 6 bases; unmatched junction bases: 10. CDR3 length equals 15 residues. Germline V gene sequence: CDR1 MNHNS, CDR2 SASEGT.

This clonotype was observed at least ten times. The chain joins TRBV3-1 to TRBJ2-1; D uncertain. The CDR3 is 14 residues long. The germline V gene has CDR1 LGHDT and CDR2 YNNKEL (reference sequence). Trimming took off 4 bases at V and 6 bases at J, with 13 bases between the two ends. CDR3 amino acids: CASSLQDHLNEQFF. CDR3 DNA sequence: TGTGCCAGCAGCCTCCAGGACCATCTCAATGAGCAGTTCTTC.

This clonotype was seen at least ten times. The chain links TRBV28 to TRBJ2-2; D gene unclear. The V end lost 6 bases, the J end lost 4 bases, and 15 bases lay between the germline ends. Germline V CDR1 and CDR2: MDHEN, SYDVKM. CDR3 length equals 15 residues. The CDR3 nucleotides read TGTGCCAGCAGCATCCCCCCAAGGTCCACCGGGGAGCTGTTTTTT. It specifies CASSIPPRSTGELFF.